These 15 T cell receptor beta chains share one sample of origin, sequenced in a study of blood T cell repertoires in COVID-19. Assay: immunoSEQ multiplex PCR; the TCRdb copy retains only in-frame clones and omits some. The repertoire consists of about 170,000 clones, with more than 70% occurring once and the leading ten covering around 19%. Sequencing was done on a sample of peripheral blood. Receptor source: a woman in her 70s who had recovered from COVID-19.

The rearrangement uses TRBV29-1 and TRBJ1-1, with 7 bases lining up with TRBD1. The CDR3 length is 13 residues. Germline V gives CDR1 SQVTM, CDR2 ANQGSEA. V dropped 7 bases and J dropped 5; count of bases not matched to a gene: 10. CDR3 protein: CSALQGGRTEAFF. CDR3 bases: TGCAGCGCCCTCCAAGGGGGCAGGACTGAAGCTTTCTTT.

In DNA, the CDR3 is TGTGCCAGCAGGACAGGGGGGTACAATGAGCAGTTCTTC. Translation: CASRTGGYNEQFF. The chain joins TRBV28 to TRBJ2-1; 9 bases fit TRBD1. Germline CDR1 MDHEN, CDR2 SYDVKM. V shed 6 bases, J shed 4 bases, and the junction held 1 base outside the gene matches. The CDR3 is 13 residues long.

The rearrangement uses TRBV6-6 and TRBJ2-1; D is undetermined. The CDR3 has 11 amino acids. The germline CDR1 and CDR2 sequences are MNHNY and SVGAGI (reference sequence). The germline V and J ends were trimmed by 5 bases and 5 bases, with 4 bases remaining between them. CDR3 amino acids: CASSPNNEQFF. The CDR3 bases are TGTGCCAGCAGTCCAAACAATGAGCAGTTCTTC.

CDR3 sequence: CAITRAFSTSGNTIYF. The CDR3 DNA follows: TGTGCCATCACGAGAGCCTTCTCTACCTCTGGAAACACCATATATTTT. The chain uses TRBV10-3 and TRBJ1-3; D is unresolved. Germline values: CDR1 ENHRY, CDR2 SYGVKD. Trimming left V 7 bases short and J 0 bases short, with 16 bases between. The CDR3 extends over 16 amino acids.

The chain combines TRBV15 with TRBJ1-1; D is possibly TRBD1 (5 bases). Germline CDR1 LNHNV, CDR2 YYDKDF (reference sequence). V gave up 5 bases and J gave up 5 bases, with 12 bases separating them. This CDR3 is 13 amino acids long. The DNA of the CDR3 is TGTGCCACCAGCGCTAGGCGGGGGACTGAAGCTTTCTTT. Translating gives CATSARRGTEAFF.

The J gene is TRBJ2-7, the V gene TRBV13, with D perhaps matching TRBD2 (6 bases). This CDR3 contains 14 residues. V lost 7 bases to trimming and J lost 0 bases, with 13 bases between them. Per the germline V gene, CDR1 is PRHDT and CDR2 is FYEKMQ (reference sequence). In DNA form, the CDR3 reads TGTGCCAGCATCAGACTAGGGCACTCCTACGAGCAGTACTTC. It specifies CASIRLGHSYEQYF.

J is TRBJ1-2 and V is TRBV6-1; 7 nucleotides align to TRBD1. J was trimmed by 3 bases and V by 2 bases; bases with no gene match: 6. CDR3 length: 15 amino acids. Germline V lookup: CDR1 MNHNS, CDR2 SASEGT. This CDR3 reads CASSELGRGDYGYTF. The CDR3 region has the DNA TGTGCCAGCAGTGAATTAGGCAGGGGGGACTATGGCTACACCTTC.

As for this clone: One base away lies a much larger clone, so this may be a sequencing read error. The V and J genes are TRBV9 and TRBJ1-3, with 7 bases that match TRBD1. This CDR3 contains 14 residues. Germline trimming cut 4 bases from V and 4 bases from J; bases unmatched to any gene: 5. The germline V gene has CDR1 SGDLS and CDR2 YYNGEE. CDR3 residues: CASSPQTGGNTIYF. CDR3 nucleotide sequence: TGTGCCAGCAGCCCCCAGACAGGGGGAAACACCATATATTTT.

The gene calls are TRBV7-8 and TRBJ1-4; D call uncertain. V shed 5 bases and J shed 14 bases, with 12 bases lying between them. Looked up from germline, CDR1 is SGHVS and CDR2 is FQNEAQ. The CDR3 loop spans 11 amino acids. The DNA of the CDR3 is TGTGCCAGCAGCCAGACGACAAGGCTGTTTTTT. As protein: CASSQTTRLFF.

V gene TRBV11-2 combines with J gene TRBJ1-1; 7 nucleotides agree with TRBD1. With V trimmed by 1 base and J by 8 bases, 4 bases remained unmatched. CDR3 length equals 13 residues. The germline gives CDR1 SGHAT, CDR2 FQNNGV. The CDR3 region has the DNA TGTGCCAGCAGCTTAGGGGGGACAGAAGAAGCTTTCTTT. The encoded protein is CASSLGGTEEAFF.

V usage is TRBV27 and J usage is TRBJ2-3, with D possibly being TRBD2 (6 bases). V lost 5 bases and J 2 bases, leaving 11 bases between the germline ends. The CDR3 totals 14 residues. Germline V lookup: CDR1 MNHEY, CDR2 SMNVEV (reference sequence). CDR3 bases: TGTGCCAGCAGTCACCGGGACTTCACAGATACGCAGTATTTT. Translation: CASSHRDFTDTQYF.

V gene TRBV3-1 (or the pseudogene TRBV3-2) combines with J gene TRBJ1-4; 7 nucleotides line up with TRBD1. Germline V gives CDR1 LGHDT, CDR2 YNNKEL (reference sequence). Trimming removed 0 bases from V and 7 bases from J; junction bases left unmatched: 11. The CDR3 runs 17 residues. CDR3 sequence: CASSQDGTDRAGEKLFF. The CDR3, as DNA: TGTGCCAGCAGCCAAGATGGGACCGACAGGGCCGGTGAAAAACTGTTTTTT.

This chain joins TRBV30 and TRBJ2-5; D unclear. CDR3 length equals 11 residues. V lost 0 bases, J lost 5 bases, and 4 bases lay in between. Germline V gene sequence: CDR1 GTSNPN, CDR2 SVGIG (reference sequence). In DNA form, the CDR3 reads TGTGCCTGGAGTGTAGCCGAGACCCAGTACTTC. This encodes CAWSVAETQYF.

The genes are TRBV18 and TRBJ1-1; D perhaps matches TRBD1 (5 bases). The germline V gene encodes CDR1 KGHSH and CDR2 LQKENI. Trimming cost V 3 bases and J 3 bases, with 8 bases left between them. The CDR3 totals 13 residues. The CDR3 DNA follows: TGTGCCAGCTCACCCGACAGACACACTGAAGCTTTCTTT. It codes for CASSPDRHTEAFF. Together with reference TRBV18 and TRBJ1-1, the CDR3 gives the full variable domain: NAGVMQNPRHLVRRRGQEARLRCSPMKGHSHVYWYRQLPEEGLKFMVYLQKENIIDESGMPKERFSAEFPKEGPSILRIQQVVRGDSAAYFCASSPDRHTEAFFGQGTRLTVV.

The chain couples TRBV19 to TRBJ2-5; 8 bases fit TRBD1. Germline CDR1 is LNHDA and CDR2 is SQIVND (reference sequence). CDR3 size: 13 residues. Losses at the gene ends were 9 bases for V and 5 bases for J; bases not matched to a gene: 8. In DNA, the CDR3 is TGTGCCAGCTCGACAGGGGCGGGGGAGACCCAGTACTTC. Encoded protein: CASSTGAGETQYF.